The entry that follows covers one T cell receptor (beta chain) sequence. The sample belongs to a study of blood T cell repertoires in COVID-19. As handled by the study authors: Reference gene primer amplification gave nucleated cell count estimates. The protocol was immunoSEQ multiplex PCR, while the TCRdb copy is restricted to in-frame clones and leaves out a portion. V and J calls and clone size follow that table, whereas D and trimming were derived from the DNA. The sample contains about 200,000 clones, around 81% of which appear only once. Allocation to cohorts depended on clinical history reported by the participants. Symptom resolution, clearance, or two negative PCRs marked the recovered donors of Cohort 3. This TCR was sampled from a man in his forties who had recovered from COVID-19. Sequencing was done on a sample of PBMCs or T cells enriched from blood (not recorded which).

The DNA of the CDR3 is TGCGCCAGCAGCTTGGAAGGCGGGGGGCCCTACGAGCAGTACTTC. It encodes CASSLEGGGPYEQYF. The chain employs TRBV5-1 and TRBJ2-7; the match to TRBD2 covers 8 bases. Germline values: CDR1 SGHRS, CDR2 YFSETQ. V gave up 0 bases and J gave up 2 bases; unmatched junction bases: 4. The CDR3 spans 15 residues.